The sequence of this T cell receptor (beta chain) was determined in a study of blood T cell repertoires in COVID-19. Across the whole study: Italy, Spain and the United States were the sources of the convalescent and acute COVID-19 samples.

Residents of about two dozen US areas, aged roughly 18 to 89 years, made up the participants. In assigning cohorts, the study relied on participant-reported clinical history. Recovery among Cohort 3 donors was established by two negative PCRs, clearance, or symptom resolution. The table came from immunoSEQ multiplex PCR; TCRdb's copy has only in-frame clones and leaves some out. The table includes a few hundred thousand clones, 90% detected once. After removal of 6 bases from V and 4 bases from J, the junction contained 4 bases not matched to a gene. Germline values: CDR1 MNHEY, CDR2 SVGAGI. The CDR3 is 14 amino acids.

This chain uses TRBV6-5 with TRBJ1-3; the match to TRBD1 covers 9 bases. Sequenced input: PBMCs or T cells enriched from blood (not recorded which). This TCR was recovered from a man younger than 30 who had recovered from COVID-19. For the CDR3, the DNA is TGTGCCAGCAGGACACAGGGGGCGGGAAACACCATATATTTT. This codes for CASRTQGAGNTIYF.